The 27 T cell receptor beta chains listed next were all sequenced from one sample in a study of CD4 T cells in relation to SARS-CoV-2 and coronaviruses. CD4+ T cells from unexposed donors were obtained before the COVID-19 pandemic (2011-2018). Sequencing used immunoSEQ multiplex PCR; TCRdb keeps in-frame clones, though not all of them. There are 65,000 or so clones in the sample; approximately 87% occur only once, and about 1.6% lies in the top ten. The sample was memory CD4+ T cells from PBMCs. Receptors were obtained from a human donor in good health.

The chain is built from TRBV6-1 and TRBJ1-2; D ambiguous. The V end lost 1 base, the J end lost 2 bases, and 5 bases lay between the germline ends. Germline CDR1 MNHNS, CDR2 SASEGT. The CDR3 length is 13 residues. The CDR3 spells CASSEGGNYGYTF. Written as DNA, the CDR3 is TGTGCCAGCAGTGAAGGTGGGAACTATGGCTACACCTTC.

The chain has TRBV21-1 and TRBJ2-2; the table calls TRBD2, which could not be checked here. TRBV21-1 is described as a pseudogene. CDR3 length: 20 amino acids. CDR3 amino acids: CASSKEGTGLAGGWDGELFF. The DNA of the CDR3 is TGTGCCAGCAGCAAAGAGGGGACCGGACTAGCGGGGGGTTGGGACGGGGAGCTGTTTTTT.

The chain links TRBV28 to TRBJ2-1, with a weak D call TRBD1 (5 bases). Trimming took off 5 bases at V and 5 bases at J, with 19 bases between the two ends. CDR1 is MDHEN and CDR2 is SYDVKM in the germline V gene. The CDR3 is 16 residues long. CDR3 region: CASSPPRQTTHNEQFF. The DNA for the CDR3 is TGTGCCAGCAGTCCCCCACGACAGACGACACACAATGAGCAGTTCTTC.

The chain uses TRBV19 and TRBJ1-2, with TRBD1 matching 11 bases. V lost 4 bases, J lost 8 bases, and 9 bases stayed unmatched. Germline V gene data show CDR1 as LNHDA and CDR2 as SQIVND (reference sequence). The CDR3 runs 15 residues. The CDR3 DNA follows: TGTGCCAGTAGTACCCCGGGACAGGGGGTACGAGGCTACACCTTC. Protein: CASSTPGQGVRGYTF.

The genes are TRBV7-3 and TRBJ2-3; 8 positions agree with TRBD2. This CDR3 spans 13 amino acids. Germline assignment: CDR1 SGHTA and CDR2 FQGTGA. V lost 5 bases to trimming and J lost 10 bases; unmatched junction nucleotides: 8. This CDR3 reads CASSPSFGGAQYF. In DNA, the CDR3 is TGTGCCAGCAGCCCCTCTTTCGGGGGGGCGCAGTATTTT.

The chain's CDR3 is CASRQTSGSSYNEQFF. Written as DNA, the CDR3 is TGTGCCAGTAGACAGACTAGCGGATCCTCCTACAATGAGCAGTTCTTC. The chain couples TRBV19 to TRBJ2-1, with 9 bases identical to TRBD2. V gave up 6 bases and J gave up 0 bases; unmatched junction bases: 6. The CDR3 runs 16 residues. CDR1 and CDR2 (germline): LNHDA, SQIVND (reference sequence).

The V and J genes are TRBV5-1 and TRBJ1-4, with D unclear. CDR1 is SGHRS and CDR2 is YFSETQ in the germline V gene. V was cut by 2 bases and J by 0 bases, with 8 bases left in between. CDR3 length: 15 amino acids. CDR3 protein: CASSLGRATNEKLFF. CDR3 DNA sequence: TGCGCCAGCAGCTTAGGCAGAGCAACTAATGAAAAACTGTTTTTT.

The chain links TRBV28 to TRBJ2-7, with D possibly matching TRBD1 (5 bases). The CDR3 has 14 amino acids. Trimming cost V 6 bases and J 2 bases, with 14 bases left between them. CDR1 is MDHEN and CDR2 is SYDVKM in the germline V gene. The CDR3 DNA follows: TGTGCCAGCAGCCGACCCGACAGACCCTACGAGCAGTACTTC. Its protein product is CASSRPDRPYEQYF.

V and J are TRBV2 and TRBJ1-5, with D possibly TRBD1 on 6 matching bases. The length of the CDR3 is 14 residues. CDR1 is SNHLY, CDR2 FYNNEI, per germline. V was cut by 5 bases and J by 6 bases, with 14 bases left in between. The CDR3, as DNA: TGTGCCAGCAGTCAGGACAGCGCGAGTCAGCCCCAGCATTTT. Translating it yields CASSQDSASQPQHF.

The gene calls are TRBV6-2 or TRBV6-3 and TRBJ1-1, with D possibly being TRBD1 (5 bases). From germline, CDR1 is MNHEY and CDR2 SVGEGT. The ends were cut back, 3 bases at V and 6 bases at J, with 20 bases in the middle. The CDR3 covers 16 residues. This CDR3 is CASSYRLGVGSSEAFF. The DNA for the CDR3 is TGTGCCAGCAGTTATCGTTTGGGGGTCGGATCTTCTGAAGCTTTCTTT.

The gene calls are TRBV28 and TRBJ2-3; D ambiguous. The ends were cut back, 5 bases at V and 5 bases at J, with 20 bases in the middle. The length of the CDR3 is 16 residues. Per germline, CDR1 MDHEN and CDR2 SYDVKM. The CDR3 is CASSPTETSGVDTQYF. The CDR3 nucleotides read TGTGCCAGCAGTCCCACTGAAACCAGTGGGGTAGATACGCAGTATTTT.

The chain has TRBV5-1 and TRBJ2-3; 14 nucleotides line up with TRBD2. CDR1 and CDR2 from the germline V gene are SGHRS and YFSETQ. Trimming cost V 4 bases and J 4 bases; bases outside gene matches: 5. This CDR3 is 16 amino acids long. This CDR3 is CASSIGTSGGADTQYF. In DNA form, the CDR3 reads TGCGCCAGCAGCATCGGGACTAGCGGGGGTGCAGATACGCAGTATTTT.

The chain joins TRBV14 to TRBJ2-2, with D perhaps matching TRBD1 (5 bases). Trimming took 1 base from V and 0 from J, leaving 6 bases between them. Per the germline V gene, CDR1 is SGHDN and CDR2 is FVKESK. The CDR3 covers 15 residues. This CDR3 reads CASSQGQTNTGELFF. In DNA form, the CDR3 reads TGTGCCAGCAGCCAAGGACAGACGAACACCGGGGAGCTGTTTTTT.

This clone has more than one count but fewer than ten. The chain joins TRBV6-5 to TRBJ1-4, with a possible D match to TRBD1 (5 bases). Trimming stripped 4 bases from V and 7 bases from J, with 13 bases between. Germline V lookup: CDR1 MNHEY, CDR2 SVGAGI. The CDR3 spans 14 residues. DNA for the CDR3: TGTGCCAGCAGTTGGTCCAGGGCGGTTGAAAAACTGTTTTTT. This gives the protein CASSWSRAVEKLFF.

This clone was picked up a small number of times. V and J are TRBV30 and TRBJ1-1; D perhaps matches TRBD1 (6 bases). The germline V gene encodes CDR1 GTSNPN and CDR2 SVGIG (reference sequence). V lost 0 bases, J lost 1 base, and 9 bases lay in between. The length of the CDR3 is 14 residues. The CDR3 DNA sequence: TGTGCCTGGAGTGTAGACAGGCCGAACACTGAAGCTTTCTTT. Amino acids: CAWSVDRPNTEAFF.

CDR3 sequence: CASRRPGDEQFF. CDR3 DNA: TGTGCCAGCAGACGACCAGGCGATGAGCAGTTCTTC. V gene TRBV28 combines with J gene TRBJ2-1, with D unclear. Germline CDR1 and CDR2: MDHEN and SYDVKM. V was cut by 6 bases and J by 8 bases, with 11 bases left in between. The CDR3 spans 12 residues.

CDR3: CASSPRGGADGYTF. CDR3 nucleotides: TGTGCCAGCAGTCCCCGGGGGGGGGCGGATGGCTACACCTTC. The chain recombines TRBV6-5 with TRBJ1-2; tentatively, D is TRBD1 (6 bases). Germline V lookup: CDR1 MNHEY, CDR2 SVGAGI. The CDR3 contains 14 residues. The V and J ends lost 5 bases and 6 bases respectively, with 16 bases between them.

V is TRBV2 and J is TRBJ2-1; TRBD2 might be the D (6 bases). Germline V gene lookup returns CDR1 SNHLY and CDR2 FYNNEI. The CDR3 runs to 15 residues. V lost 7 bases and J lost 0, with 13 bases in between. The CDR3 reads CASKAGRVSYNEQFF. The CDR3 DNA follows: TGTGCCAGCAAAGCCGGGAGAGTCTCCTACAATGAGCAGTTCTTC. Using reference TRBV2 and TRBJ2-1 for the parts outside the CDR3, the full variable domain is EPEVTQTPSHQVTQMGQEVILRCVPISNHLYFYWYRQILGQKVEFLVSFYNNEISEKSEIFDDQFSVERPDGSNFTLKIRSTKLEDSAMYFCASKAGRVSYNEQFFGPGTRLTVL.

A single count supports this clone. The CDR3 DNA reads TGTGCCAGCAGCTTAGGACAGGGAGGTGATAGCACAGATACGCAGTATTTT. Translation gives CASSLGQGGDSTDTQYF. The chain links TRBV7-9 to TRBJ2-3; perhaps TRBD1 as D (7 bases). CDR1 and CDR2 (germline): SEHNR, FQNEAQ (reference sequence). V lost 1 base and J lost 0, with 14 bases in between. There are 17 residues in the CDR3.

The V and J genes are TRBV5-1 and TRBJ2-7; 7 nucleotides line up with TRBD2. The CDR3 is made up of 15 amino acids. V lost 3 bases and J lost 3; bases outside the gene matches: 9. Germline assignment: CDR1 SGHRS and CDR2 YFSETQ. DNA for the CDR3: TGCGCCAGCAGCTCTAATCCGGGACTACACTACGAGCAGTACTTC. Translation: CASSSNPGLHYEQYF. The full variable domain, completed using reference TRBV5-1 and TRBJ2-7, is KAGVTQTPRYLIKTRGQQVTLSCSPISGHRSVSWYQQTPGQGLQFLFEYFSETQRNKGNFPGRFSGRQFSNSRSEMNVSTLELGDSALYLCASSSNPGLHYEQYFGPGTRLTVT.

V gene TRBV18 combines with J gene TRBJ2-7; 9 nucleotides match TRBD1. The germline CDR1 and CDR2 sequences are KGHSH and LQKENI. The CDR3 runs 15 residues. The trim removed 5 bases at V and 2 bases at J, leaving 7 bases unmatched. CDR3 in amino acids: CASSNQGQGTYEQYF. CDR3 bases: TGTGCCAGCTCAAACCAGGGACAGGGAACCTACGAGCAGTACTTC.

The chain links TRBV12-3 or TRBV12-4 to TRBJ1-2; D gene unclear. The CDR3 has 13 amino acids. V was trimmed by 4 bases and J by 8 bases, leaving 14 bases between them. The CDR3 loop is CASSYRPSGGYTF. The CDR3 nucleotides read TGTGCCAGCAGTTACCGTCCCTCGGGAGGCTACACCTTC.

A few counts support this clone. The chain links TRBV5-1 to TRBJ2-3, with 9 bases fitting TRBD1. The V and J ends lost 5 bases and 4 bases, in that order; junction bases with no gene match: 5. This CDR3 is built from 14 residues. Germline assignment: CDR1 SGHRS and CDR2 YFSETQ. The CDR3 DNA reads as TGCGCCAGCAGGGAACAGGGGGCCGCAGATACGCAGTATTTT. Translated: CASREQGAADTQYF.

The rearrangement joins TRBV12-5 to TRBJ2-2; 14 bases line up with TRBD2. The germline V gene encodes CDR1 LGHNT and CDR2 FRNRAP. With V trimmed by 3 bases and J by 3 bases, 18 bases remained unmatched. This CDR3 comprises 22 residues. Here the CDR3 DNA reads TGTGCTAGTGGTTTAGCAACCACCTCCGGGACTAGCGGGAGATCGGACACCGGGGAGCTGTTTTTT. Encoded protein: CASGLATTSGTSGRSDTGELFF.

The chain is built from TRBV27 and TRBJ2-1, with TRBD2 identical over 8 bases. CDR1 is MNHEY, CDR2 SMNVEV, per germline (reference sequence). This CDR3 is built from 15 residues. With V trimmed by 6 bases and J by 2 bases, 6 bases remained unmatched. CDR3: CASRPTSGPYNEQFF. CDR3 nucleotide sequence: TGTGCCAGCAGGCCTACTAGCGGCCCCTACAATGAGCAGTTCTTC.

This chain connects TRBV12-5 to TRBJ2-3; either TRBD1 or TRBD2 may fit D (5 bases each). Germline CDR1 is LGHNT and CDR2 is FRNRAP. This CDR3 comprises 15 residues. Trimming removed 4 bases at V and 6 bases at J, with 17 bases between. This CDR3 is CASGSDIGVGDTQYF. The CDR3 coding sequence is TGTGCTAGTGGTTCGGACATCGGGGTCGGGGATACGCAGTATTTT. Complete variable domain (other parts from reference TRBV12-5 and TRBJ2-3): DARVTQTPRHKVTEMGQEVTMRCQPILGHNTVFWYRQTMMQGLELLAYFRNRAPLDDSGMPKDRFSAEMPDATLATLKIQPSEPRDSAVYFCASGSDIGVGDTQYFGPGTRLTVL.

V and J are TRBV5-1 and TRBJ1-2; no clear D. Germline V gene data show CDR1 as SGHRS and CDR2 as YFSETQ. The CDR3 consists of 12 residues. V lost 4 bases, J lost 6 bases, and 10 bases lay in between. The CDR3 is CASSLPPDGYTF. CDR3 nucleotide sequence: TGCGCCAGCAGCCTCCCTCCCGATGGCTACACCTTC.